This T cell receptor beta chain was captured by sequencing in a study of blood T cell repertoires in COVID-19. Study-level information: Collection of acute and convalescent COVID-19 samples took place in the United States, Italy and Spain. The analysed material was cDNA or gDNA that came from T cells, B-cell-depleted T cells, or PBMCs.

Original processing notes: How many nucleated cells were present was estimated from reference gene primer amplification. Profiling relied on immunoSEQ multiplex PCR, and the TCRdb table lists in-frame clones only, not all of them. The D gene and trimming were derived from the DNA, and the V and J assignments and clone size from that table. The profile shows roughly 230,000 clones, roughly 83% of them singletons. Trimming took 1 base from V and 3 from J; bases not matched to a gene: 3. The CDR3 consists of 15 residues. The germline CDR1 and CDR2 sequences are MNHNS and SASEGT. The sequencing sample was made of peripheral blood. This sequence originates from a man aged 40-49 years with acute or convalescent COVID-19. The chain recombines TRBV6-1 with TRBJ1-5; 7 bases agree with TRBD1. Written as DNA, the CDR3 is TGTGCCAGCAGTGAAGTTGGGACAGCCAATCAGCCCCAGCATTTT. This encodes CASSEVGTANQPQHF.